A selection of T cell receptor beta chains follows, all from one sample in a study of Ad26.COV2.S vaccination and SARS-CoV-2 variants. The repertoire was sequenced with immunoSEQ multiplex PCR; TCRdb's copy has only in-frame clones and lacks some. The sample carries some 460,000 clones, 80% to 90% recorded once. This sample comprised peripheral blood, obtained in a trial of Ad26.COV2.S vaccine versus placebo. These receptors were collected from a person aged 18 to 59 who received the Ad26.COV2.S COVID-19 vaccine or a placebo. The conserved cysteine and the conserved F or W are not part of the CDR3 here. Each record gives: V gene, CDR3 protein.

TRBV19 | ATEDTDTQY
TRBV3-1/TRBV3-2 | ASSQEGVRAF
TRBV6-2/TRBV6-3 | ASSPSLQGRFYEQY
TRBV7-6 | ASSVGSSTDTQY
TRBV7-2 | ASSQRWGRENIQY
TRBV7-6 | ASSLLLHKTNEKLF
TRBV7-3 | ASSLTPPRGDYNEQF
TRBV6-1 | ASSETHPGRFTDTQY
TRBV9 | ASSVNGRAAGEQY
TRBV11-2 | ASSIIPAATNEKLF
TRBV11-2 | ASSLEAVAGGLNTIY
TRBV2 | ASSEGWGTGNQPQH
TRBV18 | ASSPPDPPPAF
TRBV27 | ASSSDRGNEQF
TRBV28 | ASSDSSGSGYT
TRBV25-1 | ASRSKLNTDTQY
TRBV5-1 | ASSDGASVSTDTQY
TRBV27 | ASSTGQRRAEAF
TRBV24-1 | ATSPAGETDTQY
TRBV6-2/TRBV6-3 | ASSWGGFSSLNTEAF
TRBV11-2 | ASSRDRGYEQY
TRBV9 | ASSPQGRGTDTQY
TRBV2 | ASRRDRHQETQY
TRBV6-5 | ASSRLAGGTQY
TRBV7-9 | ASSGGQYNQPQH
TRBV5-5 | ASPKLAPAATFYEQY
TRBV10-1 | ASSGLAGGEQF
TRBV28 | ASSLVRVSSYEQY
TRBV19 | ASSELAGYEQY
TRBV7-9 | ASSPPLGEQY
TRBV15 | ATSRQSNPNEKLF
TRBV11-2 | ASSLVGLSGDTQY
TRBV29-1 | SVGQETQY
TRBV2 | ASSPPRTGGNEQY
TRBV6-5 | ASRKGSDTQY
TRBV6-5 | ASSYSWNTEAF
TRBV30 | AWSVWSGQETQY
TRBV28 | ASSLWQEETQY
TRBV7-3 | ASSPHLRDRLPHTEAF
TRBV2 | ASRLGGMNTEAF
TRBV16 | ASSQSQGLVNGEQF
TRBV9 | ASSLRDPSEQY
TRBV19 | ASRTTGGDPYEQY
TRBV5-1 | ASSLDAGWLSGELF
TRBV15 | ATSRARASGGSSYNEQF
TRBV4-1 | ASSHESGPTNYGYT
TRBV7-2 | ASSSQETQY
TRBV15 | ATSRGDSSLLSTDTQY
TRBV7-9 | ASSYQTGRETQY
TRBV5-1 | ASSLSGTVNEKLF
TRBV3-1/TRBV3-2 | ASSLAGGLDEQF
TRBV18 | ASQLGGGINSPLH
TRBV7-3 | ASSPISSADTQY
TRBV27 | ASSSHLYRGQGAF
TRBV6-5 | ASRDSYYNEQF
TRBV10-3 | AISEGQINEQY
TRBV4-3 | ASSTPDREGNEQF